Listed here is a single T cell receptor beta chain. Per the original data handling: Amplification from reference gene primers served as the basis for estimated nucleated cell counts. Profiling relied on immunoSEQ multiplex PCR, and the TCRdb table lists in-frame clones only, not all of them. That table is the source of V, J and clone size, and D and trimming were worked out from the DNA. The sample holds about 110,000 clones; about 85% are singletons and the top ten take less than 2.5%. This record comes from a study of blood T cell repertoires in COVID-19. Across the study: Samples came from the United States, Italy and Spain, spanning acute and convalescent COVID-19. PBMCs, B-cell-depleted T cells, or T cells provided the cDNA or gDNA that made up the material.

V dropped 2 bases and J dropped 4; count of bases not matched to a gene: 7. Germline V gene sequence: CDR1 SGHAT, CDR2 FQNNGV. This CDR3 has 16 residues. Input material: peripheral blood. The gene calls are TRBV11-2 and TRBJ2-1; 8 positions agree with TRBD2. This receptor was obtained from a human donor in a cohort sampled during active COVID-19. The CDR3 DNA reads as TGTGCCAGCAGCTTAAGGTACGGGGGGGCGTACAATGAGCAGTTCTTC. This translates into CASSLRYGGAYNEQFF.